The 20 T cell receptor beta chains given below trace back to one sample, sequenced in a study of Graves' ophthalmopathy and Graves' hyperthyroidism. As the template, RNA transcripts were used to amplify TCR beta CDR3 regions. HTBI primers served in a first-round RT-PCR, which a second-round multiplex PCR followed. TCRdb reanalysed the multiplex PCR reads using MiXCR and keeps one entry per CDR3 protein. In the table there are a few hundred thousand distinct CDR3 sequences, 35% to 40% of which are singletons. Sequenced material: peripheral blood or thyroid tissue (not recorded which). These receptors were obtained from an adult man with Graves' hyperthyroidism.

This clonotype was seen ten or more times. V usage is TRBV3-1 and J usage is TRBJ2-5, with 7 bases that match TRBD2. In germline, CDR1 is LGHDT, CDR2 YNNKEL (reference sequence). J lost 5 bases, V lost 0 bases, and 6 bases had no gene match. The CDR3 has 15 amino acids. DNA for the CDR3: TGTGCCAGCAGCCAAGATTCGACTAGCAGGGAGACCCAGTACTTC. Its protein product is CASSQDSTSRETQYF.

The V gene is TRBV7-3, the J gene TRBJ2-7; possibly TRBD1 or TRBD2 for D (5 bases each). The CDR3 has 15 amino acids. The germline V gene has CDR1 SGHTA and CDR2 FQGTGA. V was trimmed by 2 bases and J by 2 bases, leaving 13 bases between them. The chain's CDR3 is CASSLVFRDPYEQYF. The CDR3 DNA sequence: TGTGCCAGCAGCTTAGTATTCAGGGACCCCTACGAGCAGTACTTC.

Points on this clonotype: This is likely a read error, given that the CDR3 carries no conserved phenylalanine or tryptophan at its end. The J gene is TRBJ1-6, the V gene TRBV30; D not certain. The CDR3 covers 13 residues. The germline V gene has CDR1 GTSNPN and CDR2 SVGIG (reference sequence). The V gene lost 2 bases and the J gene lost 9 bases, with 11 bases spanning the gap. The CDR3 loop reads CAWSMGNRSPLHS. CDR3 DNA sequence: TGTGCCTGGAGTATGGGTAATCGTTCACCCCTCCACTCT.

Many counts were recorded for this clonotype. This chain connects TRBV12-3 or TRBV12-4 to TRBJ1-1; possibly TRBD1 for D (6 bases). The CDR3 sequence is 13 residues long. Trimming left V 6 bases short and J 1 base short, with 9 bases between. Here the CDR3 DNA reads TGTGCCAGCAGCCCGACAGGGAACACTGAAGCTTTCTTT. It is translated as CASSPTGNTEAFF.

The V and J genes are TRBV7-2 and TRBJ2-5, with 7 bases fitting TRBD1. The J call could be wrong; TRBJ2-1 is a better fit for the DNA end. The germline gives CDR1 SGHTA, CDR2 FQGNSA. The CDR3 totals 16 residues. The CDR3 nucleotides read TGTGCCAGCAGCTCAAGAGGGACAGTGGGCTACAATGAGCAGTTCTTC. It encodes CASSSRGTVGYNEQFF.

This clonotype was detected many times. The V call is TRBV19, the J call TRBJ2-2, with 10 bases matching TRBD2. The CDR3 loop spans 16 amino acids. Germline CDR1 and CDR2: LNHDA and SQIVND (reference sequence). V gave up 3 bases and J gave up 7 bases; unmatched junction bases: 8. The CDR3 is CASSIGAGGPGGELFF. CDR3 sequence (DNA): TGTGCCAGTAGTATCGGAGCGGGAGGGCCTGGCGGGGAGCTGTTTTTT.

There are a few counts of this clonotype. V is TRBV28 and J is TRBJ2-2; D not resolved. This CDR3 contains 11 residues. The germline V gene encodes CDR1 MDHEN and CDR2 SYDVKM. Trimming removed 4 bases at V and 7 bases at J, with 4 bases between. As DNA, the CDR3 is TGTGCCAGCAGTTCTGTCGGGGAGCTGTTTTTT. It yields the protein CASSSVGELFF.

This clonotype was observed a handful of times. The gene calls are TRBV24-1 and TRBJ2-5; 14 bases match TRBD2. Near its end, the DNA agrees better with TRBJ2-1, so the J call may be wrong. Germline CDR1 and CDR2: KGHDR and SFDVKD. The CDR3 extends over 14 amino acids. The CDR3 reads CATSGTSGGHEQFF. The CDR3, as DNA: TGTGCCACCAGTGGGACTAGCGGGGGGCATGAGCAGTTCTTC.

V and J are TRBV7-3 and TRBJ1-5, with D possibly matching TRBD1 (6 bases). Trimming left V 7 bases short and J 5 bases short, with 21 bases between. Looked up from germline, CDR1 is SGHTA and CDR2 is FQGTGA. The CDR3 loop spans 16 amino acids. The CDR3 region has the DNA TGTGCCAGCAAAGGTCGGATTGGGGGGCGGGATCAGCCCCAGCATTTT. Its protein is CASKGRIGGRDQPQHF.

This clonotype occurred many times. The V call is TRBV7-3, the J call TRBJ2-2; weak D call: TRBD1 (5 bases). From germline, CDR1 is SGHTA and CDR2 FQGTGA. This CDR3 contains 15 residues. V was clipped by 5 bases and J by 4 bases, with 14 bases between them. The DNA for the CDR3 is TGTGCCAGCAGCCCGAATGGACAACCCACCGGGGAGCTGTTTTTT. This translates into CASSPNGQPTGELFF.

This chain connects TRBV12-3 or TRBV12-4 to TRBJ2-2; 12 bases match TRBD1. J lost 6 bases, V lost 3 bases, and 8 bases had no gene match. This CDR3 region has 17 residues. CDR3 in DNA: TGTGCCAGCAGTTTTATTTGGGGACAGGGGGCCTCCGGGGAGCTGTTTTTT. This encodes CASSFIWGQGASGELFF.

This clonotype was seen repeatedly, ten times or more. V usage is TRBV2 and J usage is TRBJ2-5, with D maybe TRBD1 (6 bases). With 6 bases removed from V and 4 bases from J, the gap between germline ends came to 15 bases. Per the germline V gene, CDR1 is SNHLY and CDR2 is FYNNEI. The CDR3 has 14 amino acids. The CDR3 loop reads CASRTTGNIETQYF. The CDR3 bases are TGTGCCAGCAGGACAACAGGGAACATAGAGACCCAGTACTTC.

This clonotype was counted ten times or more. This chain joins TRBV6-5 and TRBJ1-2; 8 nucleotides align to TRBD1. V was clipped by 5 bases and J by 4 bases; unmatched bases: 6. CDR3 length equals 14 residues. CDR1 MNHEY and CDR2 SVGAGI come from the germline V gene. CDR3 bases: TGTGCCAGCAGTCCGCCGGGACAGGCCTATGGCTACACCTTC. It yields the protein CASSPPGQAYGYTF.

The gene calls are TRBV7-9 and TRBJ2-7; tentatively, D is TRBD1 or TRBD2 (5 bases each). Judging by the DNA end, TRBJ2-1 fits better; the J call may be wrong. CDR1 is SEHNR and CDR2 is FQNEAQ in the germline V gene (reference sequence). There are 15 residues in the CDR3. CDR3 protein: CASSPGRNPGDEQFF. For the CDR3, the DNA is TGTGCCAGCAGCCCGGGACGCAATCCTGGGGATGAGCAGTTCTTC.

V gene TRBV10-2 combines with J gene TRBJ2-1; D remains unclear. The V gene's germline CDR1 is WSHSY and CDR2 SAAADI. This CDR3 has 14 amino acids. The V gene lost 4 bases and the J gene lost 7 bases, with 14 bases spanning the gap. CDR3 in DNA: TGCGCCAGCAGTGGGAGCCCTGACCCTAATGAGCAGTTCTTC. It encodes CASSGSPDPNEQFF.

J is TRBJ1-2 and V is TRBV20-1; D is perhaps TRBD1 (5 bases). Per germline, CDR1 DFQATT and CDR2 SNEGSKA (reference sequence). Between the trimmed V and J ends, which lost 3 bases and 8 bases, there was a span of 16 bases. The CDR3 is 13 amino acids. In DNA form, the CDR3 reads TGCAGTGCTAGGTCGGGGGGGAGGGACGGCTACACCTTC. This sequence encodes CSARSGGRDGYTF.

In this sample, this clonotype turned up many times. This chain links TRBV19 with TRBJ2-2; D uncertain. The CDR3 is made up of 16 amino acids. Trimming removed 5 bases from V and 1 base from J, with 14 bases in between. The V gene's germline CDR1 is LNHDA and CDR2 SQIVND (reference sequence). The CDR3 protein is CASSPQAVKNTGELFF. Here the CDR3 DNA reads TGTGCCAGTAGTCCCCAGGCGGTTAAGAACACCGGGGAGCTGTTTTTT.

This clonotype was detected a few times. This may arise from a read error, as a much more abundant clone is one base away. The conserved final phenylalanine or tryptophan is absent from the CDR3, which likely points to a read error. The rearrangement joins TRBV20-1 to TRBJ2-7; perhaps TRBD1 as D (6 bases). Germline V CDR1 and CDR2: DFQATT, SNEGSKA (reference sequence). The CDR3 is 16 amino acids. Between the trimmed V and J ends, which lost 1 base and 2 bases, there was a span of 18 bases. CDR3 loop: CSARVYTGFDPYEQYL. CDR3 DNA sequence: TGCAGTGCTAGAGTCTATACAGGGTTTGACCCCTACGAGCAGTACCTC.

This clonotype has a handful of counts. The genes are TRBV25-1 and TRBJ2-2; TRBD1 matches at 10 bases. There are 15 residues in the CDR3. V dropped 4 bases and J dropped 6; count of bases not matched to a gene: 5. Germline V lookup: CDR1 MGHDK, CDR2 SYGVNS. For the CDR3, the DNA is TGTGCCAGCAGTGCACCGGGACAGGGGCCCGGGGAGCTGTTTTTT. Protein sequence: CASSAPGQGPGELFF.

This clonotype was seen only once. One base away lies a much larger clone, so this may be a sequencing read error. CDR3 sequence (DNA): TGTGCCATCAATGGACAGGAGGATCCCAACGTCCTGACTTTC. Protein: CAINGQEDPNVLTF. The chain joins TRBV10-3 to TRBJ2-6; the match to TRBD1 covers 7 bases. The ends lost 7 bases at V and 8 bases at J; junction bases unmatched: 8. The CDR3 runs 14 residues. CDR1 is ENHRY and CDR2 is SYGVKD in the germline V gene.